The 2 T cell receptor beta chains reported below all come from one sample, sequenced in a study of blood T cell repertoires in COVID-19. Data came from immunoSEQ multiplex PCR; TCRdb stores just in-frame clones and leaves some out. The sample has hundreds of thousands of clones, roughly 86% seen once. Sequencing was performed on PBMCs or T cells enriched from blood (not recorded which). These receptors originate from a woman between 45 and 60 years old who had recovered from COVID-19.

V usage is TRBV6-5 and J usage is TRBJ1-3, with D perhaps matching TRBD1 (6 bases). CDR3 length equals 15 residues. V lost 9 bases and J 1 base, leaving 16 bases between the germline ends. Germline loops: CDR1 MNHEY, CDR2 SVGAGI. For the CDR3, the DNA is TGTGCCAGTTCACAGGGCGTCTTTTCTGGAAACACCATATATTTT. Its translation: CASSQGVFSGNTIYF.

V usage is TRBV19 and J usage is TRBJ1-5, with 8 bases aligning to TRBD1. Germline V gives CDR1 LNHDA, CDR2 SQIVND (reference sequence). J was trimmed by 0 bases and V by 6 bases; bases with no gene match: 10. CDR3 size: 17 residues. CDR3 bases: TGTGCCAGTAGCCCAGGGGGCAAGGGGTATAGCAATCAGCCCCAGCATTTT. This encodes CASSPGGKGYSNQPQHF.